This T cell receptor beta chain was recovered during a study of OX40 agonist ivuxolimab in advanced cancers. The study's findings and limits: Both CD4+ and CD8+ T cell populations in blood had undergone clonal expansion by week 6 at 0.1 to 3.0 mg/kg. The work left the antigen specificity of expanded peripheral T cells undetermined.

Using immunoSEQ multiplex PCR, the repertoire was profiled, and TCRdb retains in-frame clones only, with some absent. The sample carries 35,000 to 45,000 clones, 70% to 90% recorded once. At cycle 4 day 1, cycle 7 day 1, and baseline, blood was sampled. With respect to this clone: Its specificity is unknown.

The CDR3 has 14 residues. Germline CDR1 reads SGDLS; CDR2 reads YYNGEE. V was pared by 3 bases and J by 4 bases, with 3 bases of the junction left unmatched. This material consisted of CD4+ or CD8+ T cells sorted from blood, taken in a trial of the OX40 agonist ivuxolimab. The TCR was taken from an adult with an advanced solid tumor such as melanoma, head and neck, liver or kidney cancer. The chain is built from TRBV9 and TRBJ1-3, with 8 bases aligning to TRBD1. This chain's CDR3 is CASSGQGSGNTIYF. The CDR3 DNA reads TGTGCCAGCAGCGGACAGGGGTCAGGAAACACCATATATTTT.